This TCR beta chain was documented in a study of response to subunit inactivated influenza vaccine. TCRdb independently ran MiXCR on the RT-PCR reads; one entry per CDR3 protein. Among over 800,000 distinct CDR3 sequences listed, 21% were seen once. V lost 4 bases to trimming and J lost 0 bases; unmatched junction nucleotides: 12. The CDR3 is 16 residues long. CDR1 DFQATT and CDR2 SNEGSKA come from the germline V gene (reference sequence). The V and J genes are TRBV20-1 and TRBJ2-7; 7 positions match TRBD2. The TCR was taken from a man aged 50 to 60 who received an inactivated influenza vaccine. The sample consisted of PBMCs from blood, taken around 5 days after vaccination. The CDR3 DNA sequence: TGCAGTGCTACTGGAGCGGGGAACCAAGCCTCCTACGAGCAGTACTTC. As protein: CSATGAGNQASYEQYF.